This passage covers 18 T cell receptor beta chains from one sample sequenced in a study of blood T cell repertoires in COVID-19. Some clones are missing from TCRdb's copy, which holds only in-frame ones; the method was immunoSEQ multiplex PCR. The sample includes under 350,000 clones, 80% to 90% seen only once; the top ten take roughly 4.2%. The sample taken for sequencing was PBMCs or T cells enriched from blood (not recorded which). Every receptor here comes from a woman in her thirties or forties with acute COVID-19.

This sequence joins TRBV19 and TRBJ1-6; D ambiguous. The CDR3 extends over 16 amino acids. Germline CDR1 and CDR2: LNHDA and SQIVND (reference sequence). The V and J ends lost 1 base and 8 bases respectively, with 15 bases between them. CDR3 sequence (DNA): TGTGCCAGTAGTATAGGAGGACGCGGAGGGTATTCACCCCTCCACTTT. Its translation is CASSIGGRGGYSPLHF. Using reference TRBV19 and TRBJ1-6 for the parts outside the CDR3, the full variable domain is DGGITQSPKYLFRKEGQNVTLSCEQNLNHDAMYWYRQDPGQGLRLIYYSQIVNDFQKGDIAEGYSVSREKKESFPLTVTSAQKNPTAFYLCASSIGGRGGYSPLHFGNGTRLTVT.

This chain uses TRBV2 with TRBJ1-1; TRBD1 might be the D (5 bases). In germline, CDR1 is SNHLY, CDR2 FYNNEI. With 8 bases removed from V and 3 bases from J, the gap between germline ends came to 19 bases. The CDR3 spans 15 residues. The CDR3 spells CASGRPDFRDTEAFF. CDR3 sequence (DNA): TGTGCCAGCGGGAGGCCAGACTTCAGGGACACTGAAGCTTTCTTT.

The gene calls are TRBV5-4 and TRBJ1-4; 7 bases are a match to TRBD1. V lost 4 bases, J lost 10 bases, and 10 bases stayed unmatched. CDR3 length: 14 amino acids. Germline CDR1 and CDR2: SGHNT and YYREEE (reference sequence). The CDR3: CASSSAGGSGKLFF. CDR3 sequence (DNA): TGTGCCAGCAGCAGCGCAGGGGGGTCAGGAAAACTGTTTTTT.

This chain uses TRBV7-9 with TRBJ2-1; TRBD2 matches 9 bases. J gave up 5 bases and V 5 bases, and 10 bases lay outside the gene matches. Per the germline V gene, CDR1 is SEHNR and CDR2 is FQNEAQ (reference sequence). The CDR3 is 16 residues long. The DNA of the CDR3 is TGTGCCAGCAGCCTCGACAGTAGCGGGAGTAACAATGAGCAGTTCTTC. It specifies CASSLDSSGSNNEQFF.

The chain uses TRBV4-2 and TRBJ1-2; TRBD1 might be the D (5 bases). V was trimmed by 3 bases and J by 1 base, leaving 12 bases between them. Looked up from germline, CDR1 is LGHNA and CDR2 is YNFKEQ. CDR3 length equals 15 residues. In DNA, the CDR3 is TGTGCCAGCAGCCACGGATCGGGGGATAACTATGGCTACACCTTC. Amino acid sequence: CASSHGSGDNYGYTF.

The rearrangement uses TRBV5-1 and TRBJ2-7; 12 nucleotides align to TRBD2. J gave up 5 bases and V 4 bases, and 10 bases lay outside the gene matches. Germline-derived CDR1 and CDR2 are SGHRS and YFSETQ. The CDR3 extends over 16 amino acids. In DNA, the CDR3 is TGCGCCAGCAGCGCACGACTAGCGGGAGATCGGGACGAGCAGTACTTC. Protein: CASSARLAGDRDEQYF.

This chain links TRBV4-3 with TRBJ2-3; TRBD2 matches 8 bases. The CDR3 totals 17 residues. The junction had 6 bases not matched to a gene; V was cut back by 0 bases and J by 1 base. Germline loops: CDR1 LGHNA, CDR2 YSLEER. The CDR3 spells CASSQDLVTSGTDTQYF. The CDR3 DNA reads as TGCGCCAGCAGCCAAGATCTTGTGACTAGCGGCACAGATACGCAGTATTTT.

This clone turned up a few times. DNA for the CDR3: TGTGCCAGCAGTTCCAGTCAGAGGGTGTCACCCCTCCACTTT. Encoded protein: CASSSSQRVSPLHF. The chain is built from TRBV27 and TRBJ1-6; no clear D gene. This CDR3 is built from 14 residues. Germline assignment: CDR1 MNHEY and CDR2 SMNVEV (reference sequence). The V end lost 4 bases, the J end lost 10 bases, and 14 bases lay between the germline ends.

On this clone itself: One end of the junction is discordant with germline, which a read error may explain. The CDR3 protein is CASSLAPAQGSAF. DNA for the CDR3: TGTGCCAGCAGCTTAGCCCCAGCACAGGGGAGCGCCTTC. The chain has TRBV11-2 and TRBJ1-2; 7 positions agree with TRBD1. The V gene's germline CDR1 is SGHAT and CDR2 FQNNGV. This CDR3 comprises 13 residues.

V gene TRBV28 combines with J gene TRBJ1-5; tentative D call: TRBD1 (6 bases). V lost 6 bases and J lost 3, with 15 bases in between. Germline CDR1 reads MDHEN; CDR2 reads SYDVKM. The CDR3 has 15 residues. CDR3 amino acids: CASRSYRTDNQPQHF. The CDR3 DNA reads TGTGCCAGCAGAAGCTACCGGACAGACAATCAGCCCCAGCATTTT.

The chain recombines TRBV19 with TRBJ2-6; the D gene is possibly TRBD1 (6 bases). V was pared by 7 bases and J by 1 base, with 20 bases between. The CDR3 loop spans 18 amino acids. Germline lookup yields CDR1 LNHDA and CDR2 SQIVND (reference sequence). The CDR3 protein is CASTQGTRVLSGANVLTF. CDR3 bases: TGTGCCAGTACCCAAGGGACAAGGGTATTATCTGGGGCCAACGTCCTGACTTTC.

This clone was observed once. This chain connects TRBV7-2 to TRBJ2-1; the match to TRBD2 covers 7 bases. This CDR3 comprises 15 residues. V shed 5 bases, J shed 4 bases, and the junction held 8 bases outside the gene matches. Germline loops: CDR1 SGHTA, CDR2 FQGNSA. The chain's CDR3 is CASSPRDYKYNEQFF. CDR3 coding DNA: TGTGCCAGCAGCCCCCGGGACTACAAGTACAATGAGCAGTTCTTC.

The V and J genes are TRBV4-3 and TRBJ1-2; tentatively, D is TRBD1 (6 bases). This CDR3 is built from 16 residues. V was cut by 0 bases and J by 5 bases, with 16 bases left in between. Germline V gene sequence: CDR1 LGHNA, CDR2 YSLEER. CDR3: CASSQEYGRGMYGYTF. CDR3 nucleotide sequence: TGCGCCAGCAGCCAAGAGTACGGCAGGGGAATGTATGGCTACACCTTC.

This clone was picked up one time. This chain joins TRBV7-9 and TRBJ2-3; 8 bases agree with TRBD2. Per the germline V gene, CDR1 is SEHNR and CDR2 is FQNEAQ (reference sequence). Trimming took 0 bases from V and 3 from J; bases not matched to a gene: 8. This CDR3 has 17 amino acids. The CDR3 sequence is CASSLAPLAGLTDTQYF. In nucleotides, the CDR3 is TGTGCCAGCAGCTTAGCCCCCTTAGCGGGGTTAACAGATACGCAGTATTTT.

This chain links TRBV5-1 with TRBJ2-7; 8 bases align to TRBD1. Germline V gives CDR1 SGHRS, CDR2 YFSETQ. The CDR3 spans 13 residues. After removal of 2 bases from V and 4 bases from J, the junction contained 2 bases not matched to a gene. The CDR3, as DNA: TGCGCCAGCAGCTTTGACAGGGGTTACGAGCAGTACTTC. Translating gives CASSFDRGYEQYF.

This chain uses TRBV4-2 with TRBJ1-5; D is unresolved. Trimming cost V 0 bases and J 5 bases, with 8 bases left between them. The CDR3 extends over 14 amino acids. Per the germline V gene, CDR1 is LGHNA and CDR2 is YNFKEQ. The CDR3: CASSQEVSDQPQHF. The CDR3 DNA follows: TGTGCCAGCAGCCAAGAAGTGAGCGATCAGCCCCAGCATTTT.

CDR3 loop: CASSPLGGEKSYNEQFF. For the CDR3, the DNA is TGTGCCAGCAGCCCCCTAGGGGGAGAAAAATCCTACAATGAGCAGTTCTTC. This sequence joins TRBV9 and TRBJ2-1; possibly TRBD1 for D (6 bases). V was cut by 4 bases and J by 1 base, with 18 bases left in between. The CDR3 consists of 17 residues. The germline V gene has CDR1 SGDLS and CDR2 YYNGEE.

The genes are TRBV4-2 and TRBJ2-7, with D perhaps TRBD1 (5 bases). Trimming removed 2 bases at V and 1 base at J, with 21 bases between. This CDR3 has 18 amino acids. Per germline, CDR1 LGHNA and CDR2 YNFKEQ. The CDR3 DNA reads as TGTGCCAGCAGCCAACCTACTACGAAGACAGTGAGGTCCTACGAGCAGTACTTC. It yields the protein CASSQPTTKTVRSYEQYF.